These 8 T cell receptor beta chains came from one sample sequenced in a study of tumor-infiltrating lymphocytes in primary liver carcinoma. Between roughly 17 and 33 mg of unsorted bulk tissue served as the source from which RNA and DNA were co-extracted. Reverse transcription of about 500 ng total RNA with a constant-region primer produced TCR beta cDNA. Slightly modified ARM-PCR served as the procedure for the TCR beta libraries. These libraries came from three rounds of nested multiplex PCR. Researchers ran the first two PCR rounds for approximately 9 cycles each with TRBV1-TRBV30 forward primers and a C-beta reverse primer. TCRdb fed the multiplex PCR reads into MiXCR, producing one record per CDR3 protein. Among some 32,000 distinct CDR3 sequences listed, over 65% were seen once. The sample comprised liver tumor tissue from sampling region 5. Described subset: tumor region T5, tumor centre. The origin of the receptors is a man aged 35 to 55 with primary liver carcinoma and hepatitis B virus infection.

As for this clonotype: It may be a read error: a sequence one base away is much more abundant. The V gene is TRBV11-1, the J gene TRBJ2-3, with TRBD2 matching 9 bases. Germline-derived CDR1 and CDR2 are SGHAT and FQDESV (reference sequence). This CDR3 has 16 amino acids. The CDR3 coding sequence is TGTGTCAGCAGCCTCGGGACTAGCACACAAACAGATACGCAGTATTTT. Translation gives CVSSLGTSTQTDTQYF.

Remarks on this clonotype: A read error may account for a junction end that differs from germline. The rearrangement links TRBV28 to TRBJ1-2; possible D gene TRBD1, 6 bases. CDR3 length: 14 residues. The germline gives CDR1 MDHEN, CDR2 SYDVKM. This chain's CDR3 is CASSLELGGYGCTF. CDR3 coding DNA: TGTGCCAGCAGCCTAGAGTTGGGGGGCTATGGCTGCACCTTC.

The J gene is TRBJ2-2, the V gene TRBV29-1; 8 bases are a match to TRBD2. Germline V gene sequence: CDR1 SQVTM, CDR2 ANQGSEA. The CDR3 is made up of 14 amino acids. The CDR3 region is CSVTLAADTGELFF. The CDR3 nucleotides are TGCAGTGTTACACTAGCGGCTGACACCGGGGAGCTGTTTTTT.

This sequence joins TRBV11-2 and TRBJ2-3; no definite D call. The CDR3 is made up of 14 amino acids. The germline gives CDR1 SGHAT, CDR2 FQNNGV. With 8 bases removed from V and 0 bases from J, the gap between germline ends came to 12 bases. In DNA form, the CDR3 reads TGTGCCAGCCTCGAATACCAAAGCACAGATACGCAGTATTTT. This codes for CASLEYQSTDTQYF.

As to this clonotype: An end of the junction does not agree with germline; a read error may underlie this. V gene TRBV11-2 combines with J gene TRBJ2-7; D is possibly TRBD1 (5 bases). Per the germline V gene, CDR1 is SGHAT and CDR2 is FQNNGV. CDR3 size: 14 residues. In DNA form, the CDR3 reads TGTACCAGCAGCTTAGGCAGGGTGGGCTACGAGCAGTACTTC. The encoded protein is CTSSLGRVGYEQYF.

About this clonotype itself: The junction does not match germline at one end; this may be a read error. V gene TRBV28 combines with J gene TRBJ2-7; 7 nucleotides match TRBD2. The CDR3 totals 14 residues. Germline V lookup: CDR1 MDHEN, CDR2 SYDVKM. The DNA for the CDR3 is TGTGCCATCAAATCTAGCGGCCTGACCTATGAGCAGTACTTC. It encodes CAIKSSGLTYEQYF.

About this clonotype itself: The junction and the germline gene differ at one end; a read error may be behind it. CDR3: CASSEGTGGNTEALF. CDR3 DNA: TGTGCCAGCAGTGAGGGGACAGGAGGCAACACTGAAGCTTTATTT. The gene calls are TRBV6-1 and TRBJ1-1; 8 positions agree with TRBD1. CDR3 length equals 15 residues. From germline, CDR1 is MNHNS and CDR2 SASEGT.

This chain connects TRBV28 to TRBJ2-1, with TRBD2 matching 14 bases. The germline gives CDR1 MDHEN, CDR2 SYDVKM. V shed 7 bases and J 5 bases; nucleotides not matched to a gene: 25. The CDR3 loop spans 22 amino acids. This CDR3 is CASIPPASSGTSGRSSDNEQFF. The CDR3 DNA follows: TGTGCCAGCATACCCCCTGCCAGCTCTGGGACTAGCGGGAGATCTTCGGACAATGAGCAGTTCTTC.